This T cell receptor (beta chain) was captured in a study of T cell repertoires in cytomegalovirus infection. Study information: Both CMV infection and a matching HLA type were indicated by public TCR beta signatures.

TCRdb analysed the reads with MiXCR anew, one entry per CDR3 protein. This sample yields 210,000 or so distinct CDR3 sequences, of which approximately 6.7% are seen a single time; more than 5.5% belongs to the top ten. General study results and limits: Cumulated frequencies of public TCR beta families served to identify carriers of CMV plus the relevant HLA. The ex vivo response showed dominance by HLA-C-restricted CMV-specific TCR beta clonotypes.

This clonotype was counted at least ten times. The antigen is undetermined. Trimming removed 7 bases from V and 8 bases from J, with 11 bases in between. The CDR3 totals 12 residues. The sequencing input was PBMCs. This clonotype was sampled from a human donor in good health (CMV status not recorded). Some clones in this sample may be carry-over from other donors' samples. The V gene is TRBV12-3 or TRBV12-4, the J gene TRBJ2-2; D gene unclear. The CDR3 DNA follows: TGTGCCAGCACCCCCTCCCTGGGGGAGCTGTTTTTT. This translates into CASTPSLGELFF.